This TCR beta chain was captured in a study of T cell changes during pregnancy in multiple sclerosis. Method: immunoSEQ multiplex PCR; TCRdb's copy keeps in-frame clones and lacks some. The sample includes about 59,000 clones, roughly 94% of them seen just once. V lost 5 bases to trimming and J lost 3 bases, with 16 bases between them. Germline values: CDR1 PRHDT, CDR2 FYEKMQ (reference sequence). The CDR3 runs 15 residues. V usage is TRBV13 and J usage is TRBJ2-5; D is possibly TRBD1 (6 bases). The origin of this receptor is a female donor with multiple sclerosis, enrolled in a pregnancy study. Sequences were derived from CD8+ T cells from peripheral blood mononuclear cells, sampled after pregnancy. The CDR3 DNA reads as TGTGCCAGCAGCCCTTCTTTGGACAGAGAAGAGACCCAGTACTTC. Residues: CASSPSLDREETQYF.